This is a list of T cell receptor beta chains from one sample in a study of siplizumab effects on memory and regulatory T cells. Sequencing was performed with immunoSEQ multiplex PCR; in TCRdb, only in-frame clones are kept and a portion is missing. This table holds about 85,000 clones, 85% to 95% found once. The specimen sequenced was CD8+ T cells sorted from blood. The source of these receptors is a human donor in good health. Each CDR3 is given with its conserved first and last residue.

13,TRBJ2-1,TRBV27,CASSLGTSGEQFF
13,TRBJ2-1,TRBV19,CASSSRAYNEQFF
16,TRBJ2-5,TRBV19,CASSIERMDKKETQYF
16,TRBJ2-3,TRBV5-6,CASSLAGTGGTDTQYF
14,TRBJ2-7,TRBV9,CASSVTGSSYEQYF
18,TRBJ1-4,TRBV7-2,CASSFTGSSRATNEKLFF
13,TRBJ2-2,TRBV13,CASSYLANGELFF
12,TRBJ2-7,TRBV27,CASSLLTYEQYF
17,TRBJ2-2,TRBV9,CASSVPGQGIWTGELFF
15,TRBJ2-7,TRBV5-1,CASAPSKVFSYEQYF
11,TRBJ1-1,TRBV29-1,CSVAGDTEAFF
18,TRBJ2-3,TRBV28,CASSFSILRAVSTDTQYF
17,TRBJ2-5,TRBV11-2,CASSSYPGLADQETQYF
10,TRBJ2-2,TRBV19,CATKEGELFF
17,TRBJ2-7,TRBV5-1,CASSLGSGRGLNYEQYF
14,TRBJ1-5,TRBV27,CASSLEGLAQPQHF
15,TRBJ1-1,TRBV6-5,CASSYSSSLGTEAFF
15,TRBJ2-2,TRBV14,CASSPVGGAVGELFF
11,TRBJ2-2,TRBV5-4,CASSDTGELFF
17,TRBJ2-7,TRBV27,CASRSGIVASGNYEQYF
17,TRBJ2-3,TRBV2,CASSPSSSGRSTDTQYF
15,TRBJ2-7,TRBV5-1,CASSLLAGVKYEQYF
13,TRBJ2-7,TRBV19,CASSIVGGYEQYF
14,TRBJ2-1,TRBV9,CASSGTSGRNEQFF
17,TRBJ2-7,TRBV7-8,CASSPYRGPSDFYEQYF
13,TRBJ2-7,TRBV6-6,CASSPTPSYEQYF
16,TRBJ2-1,TRBV5-5,CASSIIGLAGVDEQFF
15,TRBJ2-7,TRBV5-1,CASSLTGTGAYEQYF
14,TRBJ2-5,TRBV4-1,CASSLRTDQETQYF
16,TRBJ2-5,TRBV28,CASSLLASGRSLTQYF
14,TRBJ2-1,TRBV10-1,CASRSRGPRNEQFF
15,TRBJ1-3,TRBV6-5,CASSYSGISGNTIYF
10,TRBJ2-3,TRBV6-6,CASIGDTQYF
16,TRBJ2-3,TRBV7-9,CASSLGASGDTDTQYF
17,TRBJ2-1,TRBV7-6,CASSPHLTDRGSNEQFF
14,TRBJ2-3,TRBV10-3,CAISEGQNTDTQYF
15,TRBJ2-2,TRBV4-1,CATKPSDTNTGELFF
15,TRBJ2-2,TRBV19,CASLDRGSVTGELFF
16,TRBJ2-1,TRBV9,CASSAGGTGGYNEQFF
13,TRBJ2-2,TRBV19,CASSAGGPGELFF
13,TRBJ1-1,TRBV10-3,CASGQGMNTEAFF
14,TRBJ2-2,TRBV10-3,CAIRKTWATGELFF
13,TRBJ1-1,TRBV19,CASSRDRNTEAFF
12,TRBJ2-2,TRBV29-1,CSVEGNTGELFF
15,TRBJ1-5,TRBV13,CASSLGTGVDQPQHF
14,TRBJ2-3,TRBV30,CAWNLAQRADTQYF
14,TRBJ2-7,TRBV7-6,CASSQDRVSYEQYF
17,TRBJ2-3,TRBV4-1,CASSQDFTSGTGDTQYF